This is a list of T cell receptor beta chains from one sample in a study of T cells in lung cancer brain metastases. TCRdb's table, derived via immunoSEQ multiplex PCR, lists solely in-frame clones and lacks some. The sample contains about 3,200 clones, over 80% of which appear only once. Sequencing was performed on tumor tissue from the primary lung tumor. These receptors originate from a man between 65 and 85 years old with non-small cell lung cancer. Both conserved end residues are part of each CDR3. D genes are given only for firm matches. A row's size may be missing; if present it is once, few, many or a size class.

d_call	v_call	j_call	clone_size	cdr3_nt	cdr3_aa
-	TRBV10-3	TRBJ1-4	once	TGTGCCATCAGTGAGTCTCAGGCAGTCTCCTCTAATGAAAAACTGTTTTTT	CAISESQAVSSNEKLFF
TRBD1	TRBV30	TRBJ2-7	-	TGTGCCTGGAAAGGGGGCTTGTACGAGCAGTACTTC	CAWKGGLYEQYF
-	TRBV15	TRBJ1-1	-	TGTGCCACCAGCAGAGATGGCGGGCAGGGGAAAGCTTTCTTT	CATSRDGGQGKAFF
-	TRBV5-1	TRBJ1-1	-	TGCGCCAGCAGCCCTAGGGGAACTGAAGCTTTCTTT	CASSPRGTEAFF
TRBD2	TRBV4-2	TRBJ2-7	-	TGTGCCAGCAGCCAAGATCTAGCGGGAAAGTACGAGCAGTACTTC	CASSQDLAGKYEQYF
TRBD1	TRBV6-1	TRBJ2-7	-	TGTGCCAGCAGCCCCATGGACAGGGTCTCCAACGAGCAGTACTTC	CASSPMDRVSNEQYF
-	TRBV21-1	TRBJ2-2	-	TGTGCCAGCAGCAAAAAGGGGCTAAAGGGGGATGTCGGGGAGCTGTTTTTT	CASSKKGLKGDVGELFF
TRBD1	TRBV29-1	TRBJ2-7	-	TGCAGCGTTGTAGTGTGGACAGGGGGCGAGTACGAGCAGTACTTC	CSVVVWTGGEYEQYF
-	TRBV4-2	TRBJ2-5	-	TGTGCCAGCAGCCAAGATAACCAGCGACCTGCGGAGACCCAGTACTTC	CASSQDNQRPAETQYF
TRBD1	TRBV5-1	TRBJ2-7	-	TGCGCCAGCAGCGAACAGGGGGCTTCCCGCGAGCAGTACTTC	CASSEQGASREQYF
-	TRBV13	TRBJ1-6	-	TGTGCCAGCAGCTTAAGGGTAGGGAATTCACCCCTCCACTTT	CASSLRVGNSPLHF
-	TRBV18	TRBJ1-2	-	TGTGCCAGCTCTCCGGTGGACCGCACCAACTATGGCTACACCTTC	CASSPVDRTNYGYTF
-	TRBV30	TRBJ1-1	-	TGTGCCGGCATCGACAGGATAACTTTCTTT	CAGIDRITFF
-	TRBV7-3	TRBJ2-2	-	TGTGCCAGCAGCAGCAAAACCGGGACAACGAACACCGGGGAGCTGTTTTTT	CASSSKTGTTNTGELFF
-	TRBV7-2	TRBJ2-3	-	TGTGCCAGCAGCCCTCAAACCGTTACGCAGTATTTT	CASSPQTVTQYF
TRBD1	TRBV6-1	TRBJ2-7	few	TGTGCCAGCACAGGGGGATTCTACGAGCAGTACTTC	CASTGGFYEQYF
-	TRBV11-2	TRBJ1-1	-	TGTGCCAGCAGTAGCGGGACGACTATTTTCACTGAAGCTTTCTTT	CASSSGTTIFTEAFF
-	TRBV5-1	TRBJ1-2	-	TGCGCCAGCAGCAAGGACCCCTATGGCTACACCTTC	CASSKDPYGYTF
-	TRBV4-1	TRBJ2-7	-	TGCGCCAGCAGCCAAGGATTAGCTAGTAGTTACTACGAGCAGTACTTC	CASSQGLASSYYEQYF
-	TRBV6-4	TRBJ2-3	few	TGTGCCAGCAGTGAACAGGGTGGGGATACGCAGTATTTT	CASSEQGGDTQYF
-	TRBV9	TRBJ1-1	-	TGTGCCAGCAGCGTAGCTAACTCGGAAGCTGAAGCTTTCTTT	CASSVANSEAEAFF
-	TRBV5-1	TRBJ2-3	-	TGCGCCAGCAGGACGGAGAGGGGCTCCTATACGCAGTATTTT	CASRTERGSYTQYF
-	TRBV5-4	TRBJ2-6	-	TGTGCCAGCAGACAAGGGGTTTCTGGGGCCAACGTCCTGACTTTC	CASRQGVSGANVLTF
TRBD2	TRBV19	TRBJ2-7	-	TGTGCCAGTAGCATAGCGGGGGGGCCTTACGAGCAGTACTTC	CASSIAGGPYEQYF
TRBD2	TRBV11-2	TRBJ2-7	-	TGTGCCAGCAGCCTCGCCGGGACTAGCTCCTACGAGCAGTACTTC	CASSLAGTSSYEQYF
TRBD1	TRBV27	TRBJ2-7	-	TGTGCCAGCAGGCCCCTCAATCCGGTGACAGGGTCACACGAGCAGTACTTC	CASRPLNPVTGSHEQYF
-	TRBV4-2	TRBJ1-1	-	TGTGCCAGCAGCCACGACAGGAACACTGAAGCTTTCTTT	CASSHDRNTEAFF
-	TRBV11-2	TRBJ1-2	-	TGTGCCAGCAGCTACGGACATTTGGACTACACCTTC	CASSYGHLDYTF
-	TRBV6-6	TRBJ1-1	-	TGTGCCAGCAGCCGACGGAGAGCTGAAGCTTTCTTT	CASSRRRAEAFF
-	TRBV5-1	TRBJ2-7	-	TGCGCCAGCAGCTTGGGGTCAGGGAGCTACGAGCAGTACTTC	CASSLGSGSYEQYF
-	TRBV30	TRBJ1-3	-	TGTGCCTGGAGTGTGGGGGGCTCTGGAAACACCATATATTTT	CAWSVGGSGNTIYF
-	TRBV7-9	TRBJ1-2	-	TGTGCCAGCAGCTTAGCGCGGGGCCAGGGTCGATCTGGCTACACCTTC	CASSLARGQGRSGYTF
-	TRBV19	TRBJ1-6	-	TGTGCCAGTAGTATAGATATCAACACCGCCTATAATTCACCCCTCCACTTT	CASSIDINTAYNSPLHF
TRBD2	TRBV5-8	TRBJ2-1	-	TGTGCCAGCAGCAGGGGGACTAGCGGGTACAATGAGCAGTTCTTC	CASSRGTSGYNEQFF
TRBD2	TRBV11-3	TRBJ2-3	-	TGTGCCAGCAGCTTAGGCGGGAGGGCGGAAGATACGCAGTATTTT	CASSLGGRAEDTQYF
TRBD1	TRBV7-9	TRBJ1-2	-	TGTGCCAGCAGCTCGGGACAGGGTAGCTACACCTTC	CASSSGQGSYTF
TRBD1	TRBV11-1	TRBJ1-1	-	TGTGCCAGCAGAGCTACAGGGGTAGGCACTGAAGCTTTCTTT	CASRATGVGTEAFF
-	TRBV10-2	TRBJ1-5	-	TGCGCCAGCAGTGCTCGACCTCGCCAGTATAGCAATCAGCCCCAGCATTTT	CASSARPRQYSNQPQHF
-	TRBV9	TRBJ1-5	-	TGTGCCAGCAGCCCGGGTCCGGCTAATCAGCCCCAGCATTTT	CASSPGPANQPQHF
-	TRBV5-6	TRBJ2-1	-	TGTGCCAGCAGCTCCAACAACAATGAGCAGTTCTTC	CASSSNNNEQFF
-	TRBV6-5	TRBJ1-1	-	TGTGCCAGCAGTCATACAGGGCAAGCTTTCTTT	CASSHTGQAFF
-	TRBV7-9	TRBJ1-1	few	TGTGCCGGGTCCGGGAGGAACACTGAAGCTTTCTTT	CAGSGRNTEAFF
TRBD1	TRBV5-1	TRBJ1-2	-	TGCGCCAGCAGCTCCGGACAGGCTCCGTATGGCTACACCTTC	CASSSGQAPYGYTF
-	TRBV21-1	TRBJ2-6	-	TGTGCCAGCAGCCAGATTGAGGACAGTGATTCTGGGGCCAACGTCCTGACTTTC	CASSQIEDSDSGANVLTF
TRBD1	TRBV6-6	TRBJ2-3	-	TGTGCCAGCAGCCGCGGGACAGGGCGCACAGATACGCAGTATTTT	CASSRGTGRTDTQYF
-	TRBV5-3	TRBJ2-2	once	TGTGCCAGAAGCTTTTGGGCGTGGGGCCGCGCGAACACCGGGGAGCTGTTTTTT	CARSFWAWGRANTGELFF
-	TRBV5-3	TRBJ2-7	-	TGTGCCAGAAGTCGGGTATGCTCCTACGAGCAGTACTTC	CARSRVCSYEQYF
-	TRBV5-1	TRBJ2-7	-	TGCGCCAGCAGCCCCACCGTCGGTGGGCTCTACGAGCAGTACTTC	CASSPTVGGLYEQYF
TRBD1	TRBV18	TRBJ2-5	-	TGTGCCAGCTCACCACACACAGGGGGGCAAGAGACCCAGTACTTC	CASSPHTGGQETQYF
-	TRBV6-1	TRBJ2-7	-	TGTGCCAGCAGTGAAGTGTCTAATCGCGAGCAGTACTTC	CASSEVSNREQYF
TRBD1	TRBV6-5	TRBJ1-5	-	TGTGCCAGCAGGCCGGGACAGAACAATCAGCCCCAGCATTTT	CASRPGQNNQPQHF